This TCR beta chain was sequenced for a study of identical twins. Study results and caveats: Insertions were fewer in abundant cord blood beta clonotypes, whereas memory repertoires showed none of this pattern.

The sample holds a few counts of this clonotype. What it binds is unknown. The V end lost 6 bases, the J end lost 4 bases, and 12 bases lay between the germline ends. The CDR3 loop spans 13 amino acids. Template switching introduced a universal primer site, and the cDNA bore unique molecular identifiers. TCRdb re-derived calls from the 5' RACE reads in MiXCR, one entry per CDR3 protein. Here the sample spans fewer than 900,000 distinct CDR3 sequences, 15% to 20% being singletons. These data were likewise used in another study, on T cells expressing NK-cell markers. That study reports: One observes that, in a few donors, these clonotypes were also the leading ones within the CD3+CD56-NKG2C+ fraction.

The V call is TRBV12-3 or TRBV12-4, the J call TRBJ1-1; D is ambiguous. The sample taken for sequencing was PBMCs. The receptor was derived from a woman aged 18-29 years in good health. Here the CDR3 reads CASSWEVGTEAFF. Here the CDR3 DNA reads TGTGCCAGCAGCTGGGAGGTGGGCACTGAAGCTTTCTTT.